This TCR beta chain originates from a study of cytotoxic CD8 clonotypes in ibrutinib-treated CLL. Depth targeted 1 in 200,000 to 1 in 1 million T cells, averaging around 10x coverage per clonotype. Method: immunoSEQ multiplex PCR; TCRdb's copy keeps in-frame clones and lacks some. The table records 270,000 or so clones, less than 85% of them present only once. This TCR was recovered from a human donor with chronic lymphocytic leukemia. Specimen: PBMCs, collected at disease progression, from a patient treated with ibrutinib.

CDR3 DNA: TGTGCCAGCAAAACAGGGGTCGGGCTAGCGGGATACGAGCAGTACTTC. Residues: CASKTGVGLAGYEQYF. J is TRBJ2-7 and V is TRBV5-5; 9 nucleotides agree with TRBD2. The trim removed 6 bases at V and 4 bases at J, leaving 14 bases unmatched. The length of the CDR3 is 16 residues. Germline assignment: CDR1 SGHKS and CDR2 YYEKEE (reference sequence).